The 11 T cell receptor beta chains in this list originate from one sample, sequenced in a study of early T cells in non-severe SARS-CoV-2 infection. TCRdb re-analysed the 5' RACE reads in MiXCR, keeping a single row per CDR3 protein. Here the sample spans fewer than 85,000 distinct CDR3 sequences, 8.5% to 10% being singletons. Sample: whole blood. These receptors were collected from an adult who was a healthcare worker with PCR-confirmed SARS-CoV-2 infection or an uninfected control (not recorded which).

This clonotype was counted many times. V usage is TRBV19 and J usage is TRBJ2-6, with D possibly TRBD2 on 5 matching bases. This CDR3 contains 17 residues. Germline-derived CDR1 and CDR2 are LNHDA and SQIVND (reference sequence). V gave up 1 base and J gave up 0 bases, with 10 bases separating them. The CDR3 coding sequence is TGTGCCAGTAGTATAGGCGGACTCCTCTCTGGGGCCAACGTCCTGACTTTC. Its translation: CASSIGGLLSGANVLTF. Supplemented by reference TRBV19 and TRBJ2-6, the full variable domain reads DGGITQSPKYLFRKEGQNVTLSCEQNLNHDAMYWYRQDPGQGLRLIYYSQIVNDFQKGDIAEGYSVSREKKESFPLTVTSAQKNPTAFYLCASSIGGLLSGANVLTFGAGSRLTVL.

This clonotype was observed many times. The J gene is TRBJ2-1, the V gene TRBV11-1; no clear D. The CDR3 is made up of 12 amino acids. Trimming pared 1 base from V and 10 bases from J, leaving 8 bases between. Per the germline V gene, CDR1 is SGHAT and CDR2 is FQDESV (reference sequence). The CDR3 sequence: CASSLEGHEQFF. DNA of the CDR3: TGTGCCAGCAGCTTAGAAGGGCACGAGCAGTTCTTC.

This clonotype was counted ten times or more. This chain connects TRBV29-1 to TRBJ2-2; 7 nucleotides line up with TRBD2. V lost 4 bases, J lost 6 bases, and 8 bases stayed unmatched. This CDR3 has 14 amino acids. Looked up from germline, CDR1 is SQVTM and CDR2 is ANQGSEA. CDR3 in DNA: TGCAGCGTTGCATTGCGGGAGAAACCCGGGGAGCTGTTTTTT. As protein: CSVALREKPGELFF.

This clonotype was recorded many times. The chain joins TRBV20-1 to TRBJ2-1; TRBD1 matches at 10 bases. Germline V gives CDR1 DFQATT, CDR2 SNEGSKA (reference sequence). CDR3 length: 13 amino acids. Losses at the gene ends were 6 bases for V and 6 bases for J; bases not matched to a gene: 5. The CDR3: CSAPGQGINEQFF. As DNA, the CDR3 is TGCAGTGCGCCGGGACAGGGGATCAATGAGCAGTTCTTC.

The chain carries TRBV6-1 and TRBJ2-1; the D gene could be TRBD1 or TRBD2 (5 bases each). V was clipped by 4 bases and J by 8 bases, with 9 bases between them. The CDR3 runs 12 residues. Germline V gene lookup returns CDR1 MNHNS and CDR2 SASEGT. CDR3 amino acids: CASSVRGDEQFF. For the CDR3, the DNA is TGTGCCAGCAGTGTTCGAGGGGATGAGCAGTTCTTC.

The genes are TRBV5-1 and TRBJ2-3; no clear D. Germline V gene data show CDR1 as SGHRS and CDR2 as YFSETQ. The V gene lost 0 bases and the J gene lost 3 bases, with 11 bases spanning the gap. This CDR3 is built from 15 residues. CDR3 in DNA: TGCGCCAGCAGCTTGGCAGCGAAGAGTACAGATACGCAGTATTTT. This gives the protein CASSLAAKSTDTQYF.

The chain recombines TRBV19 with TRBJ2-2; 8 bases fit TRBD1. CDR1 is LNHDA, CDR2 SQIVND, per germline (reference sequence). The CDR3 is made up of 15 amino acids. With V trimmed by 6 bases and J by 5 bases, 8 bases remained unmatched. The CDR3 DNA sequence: TGTGCCAGTAGACCCCCCAGGGGGCAGACCGGGGAGCTGTTTTTT. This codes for CASRPPRGQTGELFF.

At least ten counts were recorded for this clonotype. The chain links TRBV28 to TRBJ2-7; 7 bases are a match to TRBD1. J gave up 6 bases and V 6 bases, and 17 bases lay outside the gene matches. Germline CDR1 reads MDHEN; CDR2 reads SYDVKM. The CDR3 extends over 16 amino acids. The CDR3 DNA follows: TGTGCCAGCAGCCGCTCGATGGGACAGACCCTTAGCGAGCAGTACTTC. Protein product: CASSRSMGQTLSEQYF.

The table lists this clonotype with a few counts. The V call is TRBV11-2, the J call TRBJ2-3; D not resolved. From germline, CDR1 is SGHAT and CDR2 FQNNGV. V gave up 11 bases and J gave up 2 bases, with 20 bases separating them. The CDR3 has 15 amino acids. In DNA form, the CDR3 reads TGTGCCCCGTACAAGGCTAGAAGCACCACAGATACGCAGTATTTT. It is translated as CAPYKARSTTDTQYF.

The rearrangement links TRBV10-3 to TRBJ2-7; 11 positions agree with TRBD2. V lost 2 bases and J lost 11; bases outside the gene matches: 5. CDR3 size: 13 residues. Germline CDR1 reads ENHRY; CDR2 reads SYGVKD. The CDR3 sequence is CAISEPSGRMEYF. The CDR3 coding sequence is TGTGCCATCAGTGAGCCTAGCGGGAGGATGGAGTACTTC.

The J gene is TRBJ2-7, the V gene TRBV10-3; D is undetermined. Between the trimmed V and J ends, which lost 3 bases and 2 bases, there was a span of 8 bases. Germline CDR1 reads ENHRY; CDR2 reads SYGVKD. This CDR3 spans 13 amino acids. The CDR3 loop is CAISDLSAYEQYF. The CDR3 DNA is TGTGCCATCAGTGATCTGTCGGCCTACGAGCAGTACTTC.